The entry below describes one TCR beta chain. Its antigen is currently unknown. TCRdb called the 5' RACE reads again in MiXCR, with one record for every CDR3 protein. Altogether about 190,000 distinct CDR3 sequences are present, approximately 20% being singletons, with the ten largest covering 2.4%. With 2 bases clipped from V and 2 bases from J, the junction kept 4 bases outside the gene matches. Per the germline V gene, CDR1 is LGHDT and CDR2 is YNNKEL (reference sequence). This CDR3 is built from 16 residues. These data belong to a study of T-cell memory formation after mild COVID-19. As for the study in general: In these data, TCR clusters were largely donor specific.

Points from the study as a whole: Among CD4+ contracting clones, most were CM and EM, and CD8+ ones EMRA. SARS-CoV-2 specificity of second-wave clones peaking day 37 was unconfirmed. Cross-reactive memory seemingly joined, as some responding clones were found in pre-infection memory.

The sample consisted of PBMCs or a T cell subset sorted from them (not recorded which). The receptor's source is an adult woman who had mild COVID-19 (a few samples of this study predate the infection). Cell type and time point are not known. The chain links TRBV3-1 to TRBJ2-3, with 10 bases matching TRBD2. CDR3 sequence (DNA): TGTGCCAGCAGCCAAATAGCGGGGGGAACCACAGATACGCAGTATTTT. Its translation: CASSQIAGGTTDTQYF.